The subject of this entry is one T cell receptor (beta chain). The data belong to a study of T cell changes during pregnancy in multiple sclerosis. Trimming at V came to 5 bases and at J to 13 bases, leaving 12 bases not matched to a gene. The CDR3 is 13 residues long. From germline, CDR1 is SEHNR and CDR2 FQNEAQ (reference sequence). This table comes from immunoSEQ multiplex PCR, and its TCRdb copy is limited to in-frame clones, with some not included. The sample lists around 120,000 clones, roughly 90% occurring once. The specimen comprised peripheral blood, sampled after pregnancy. The chain links TRBV7-9 to TRBJ2-5, with 8 nucleotides matching TRBD2. This receptor was obtained from a female donor with multiple sclerosis, enrolled in a pregnancy study. CDR3 in DNA: TGTGCCAGCAGCCGCGGACTAGCTGCGGGTCCGTACTTC. This encodes CASSRGLAAGPYF.